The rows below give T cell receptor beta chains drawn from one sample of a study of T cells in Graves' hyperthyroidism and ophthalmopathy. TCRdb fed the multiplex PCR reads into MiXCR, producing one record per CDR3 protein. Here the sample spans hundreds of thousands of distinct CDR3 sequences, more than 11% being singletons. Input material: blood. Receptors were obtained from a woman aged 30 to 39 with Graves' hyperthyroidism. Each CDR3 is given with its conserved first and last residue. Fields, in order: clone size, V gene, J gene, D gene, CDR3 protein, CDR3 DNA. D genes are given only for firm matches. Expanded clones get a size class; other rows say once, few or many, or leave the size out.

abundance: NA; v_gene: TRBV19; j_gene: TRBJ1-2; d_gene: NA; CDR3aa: CASRMGDLAVNYGYTF; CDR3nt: TGTGCCAGTAGGATGGGGGATCTCGCAGTCAACTATGGCTACACCTTC
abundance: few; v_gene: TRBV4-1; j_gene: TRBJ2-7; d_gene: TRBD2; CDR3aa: CASSQGLSGSSYEQYF; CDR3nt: TGCGCCAGCAGCCAAGGTCTTAGCGGGAGCTCCTACGAGCAGTACTTC
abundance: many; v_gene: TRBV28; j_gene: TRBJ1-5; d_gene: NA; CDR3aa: CASSSGPARAYSNQPQHF; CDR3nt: TGTGCCAGCAGTTCTGGCCCCGCCAGGGCTTATAGCAATCAGCCCCAGCATTTT
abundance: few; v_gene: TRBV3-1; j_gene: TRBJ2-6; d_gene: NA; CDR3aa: CASSQGQGANVLTF; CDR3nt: TGTGCCAGCAGCCAAGGACAGGGGGCCAACGTCCTGACTTTC
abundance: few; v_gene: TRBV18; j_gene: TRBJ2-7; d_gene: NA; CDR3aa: CASSPPSRPYEQYF; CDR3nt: TGTGCCAGCTCACCACCTAGTCGGCCCTACGAGCAGTACTTC
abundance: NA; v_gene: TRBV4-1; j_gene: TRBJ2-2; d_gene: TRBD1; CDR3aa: CASSRHATGGTGELFF; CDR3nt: TGCGCCAGCAGCCGGCATGCGACAGGGGGCACCGGGGAGCTGTTTTTT
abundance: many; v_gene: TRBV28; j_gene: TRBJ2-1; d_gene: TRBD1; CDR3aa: CASSPPNLRTGRGFGDEQFF; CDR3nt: TGTGCCAGCAGTCCTCCGAACCTAAGGACAGGGCGGGGTTTTGGGGATGAGCAGTTCTTC
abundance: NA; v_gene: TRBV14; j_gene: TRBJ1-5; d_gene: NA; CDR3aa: CASSQSSSDSGNQPQHF; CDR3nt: TGTGCCAGCAGCCAATCGTCGAGTGACTCTGGCAATCAGCCCCAGCATTTT
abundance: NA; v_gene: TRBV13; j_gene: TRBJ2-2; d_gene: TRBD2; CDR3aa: CASSLYSGTSATGELFF; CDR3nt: TGTGCCAGCAGCTTATATTCGGGGACTAGCGCCACCGGGGAGCTGTTTTTT
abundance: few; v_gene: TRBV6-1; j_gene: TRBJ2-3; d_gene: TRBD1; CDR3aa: CASTINRGQEQYF; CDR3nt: TGTGCCAGCACGATCAACAGGGGGCAGGAGCAGTATTTT
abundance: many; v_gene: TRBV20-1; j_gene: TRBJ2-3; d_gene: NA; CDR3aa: CSALGTGGTDTQYF; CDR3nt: TGCAGTGCCCTAGGTACGGGAGGCACAGATACGCAGTATTTT
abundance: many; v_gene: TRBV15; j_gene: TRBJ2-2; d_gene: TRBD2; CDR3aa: CATMGRAANTGELFF; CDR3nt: TGTGCCACCATGGGGAGGGCCGCGAACACCGGGGAGCTGTTTTTT
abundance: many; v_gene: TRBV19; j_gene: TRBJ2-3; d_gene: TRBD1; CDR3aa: CASSNPPDRGPDTQYF; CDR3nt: TGTGCCAGTAGCAATCCTCCCGACAGGGGCCCAGATACGCAGTATTTT
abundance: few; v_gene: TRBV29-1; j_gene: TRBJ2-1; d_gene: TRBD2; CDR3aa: CSVRTSGRNNEQFF; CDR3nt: TGCAGCGTCAGGACTAGCGGGAGGAATAATGAGCAGTTCTTC
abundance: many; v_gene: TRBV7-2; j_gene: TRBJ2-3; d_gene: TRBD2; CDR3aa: CASSQSSGRTPVTQYF; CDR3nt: TGTGCCAGCAGTCAAAGTAGCGGGAGGACCCCAGTTACGCAGTATTTT
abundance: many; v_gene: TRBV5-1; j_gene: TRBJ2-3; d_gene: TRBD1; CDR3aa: CASSSGTGDLTDTQYF; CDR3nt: TGCGCCAGCAGCTCTGGGACAGGGGATCTGACAGATACGCAGTATTTT
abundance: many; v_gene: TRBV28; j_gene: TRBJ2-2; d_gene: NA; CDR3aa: CASSSTGRSGTGELFF; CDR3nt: TGTGCCAGCAGTTCGACAGGGAGGTCGGGCACCGGGGAGCTGTTTTTT
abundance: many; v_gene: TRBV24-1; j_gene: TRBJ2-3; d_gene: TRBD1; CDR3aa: CATKPTGQGIDTQYF; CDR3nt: TGTGCCACCAAACCAACGGGACAGGGGATAGATACGCAGTATTTT
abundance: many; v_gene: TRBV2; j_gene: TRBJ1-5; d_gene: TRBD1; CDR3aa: CASSGGTGGTNQPQHF; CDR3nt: TGTGCCAGCAGTGGTGGGACAGGGGGCACGAATCAGCCCCAGCATTTT
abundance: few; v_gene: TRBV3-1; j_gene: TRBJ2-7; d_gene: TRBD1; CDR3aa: CASSQLHGQGVSYEQYF; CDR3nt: TGTGCCAGCAGCCAACTTCACGGACAGGGGGTTTCCTACGAGCAGTACTTC
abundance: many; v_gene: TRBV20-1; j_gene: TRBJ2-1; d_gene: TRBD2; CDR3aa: CSASGGRAHNEQFF; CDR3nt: TGCAGTGCTAGCGGCGGGAGGGCCCACAATGAGCAGTTCTTC
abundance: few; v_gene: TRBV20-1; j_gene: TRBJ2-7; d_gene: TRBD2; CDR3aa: CSASGALAGGIYEQYF; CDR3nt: TGCAGTGCTAGCGGGGCACTAGCGGGAGGGATCTACGAGCAGTACTTC
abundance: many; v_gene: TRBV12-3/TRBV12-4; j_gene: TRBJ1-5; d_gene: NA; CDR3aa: CASSFSSEPQHF; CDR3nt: TGTGCCAGCAGTTTCAGCTCGGAGCCCCAGCATTTT
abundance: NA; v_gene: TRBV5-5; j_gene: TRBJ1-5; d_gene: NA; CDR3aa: CASSLIGGDSNQPQHF; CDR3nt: TGTGCCAGCAGCTTGATTGGGGGGGATAGCAATCAGCCCCAGCATTTT
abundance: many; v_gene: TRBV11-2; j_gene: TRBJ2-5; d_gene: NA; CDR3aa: CASSPSPGVTQYF; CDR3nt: TGTGCCAGCAGCCCCTCGCCGGGGGTGACCCAGTACTTC